A single sample gave rise to the 28 T cell receptor beta chains below, sequenced in a study of T-cell memory formation after mild COVID-19. TCRdb analysed the 5' RACE reads with MiXCR anew, one entry per CDR3 protein. The sample yields tens of thousands of distinct CDR3 sequences, around 27% seen once. The specimen was PBMCs or a T cell subset sorted from them (not recorded which). The receptors stem from a man in his late teens or twenties who had mild COVID-19 (a few samples of this study predate the infection). Cell type and time point are not known.

This clonotype has more than one count but fewer than ten. This chain links TRBV12-3 or TRBV12-4 with TRBJ2-1; 7 bases are shared with TRBD1. The length of the CDR3 is 13 residues. J lost 12 bases, V lost 6 bases, and 11 bases had no gene match. Written as DNA, the CDR3 is TGTGCCAGCAGGTCTACAGGGGAATTGGGGCAGTTCTTC. Encoded protein: CASRSTGELGQFF.

This clonotype showed up just a few times. The chain joins TRBV4-1 to TRBJ2-3; 10 bases match TRBD2. V gave up 0 bases and J gave up 2 bases; unmatched junction bases: 5. CDR3 length: 17 amino acids. Germline V CDR1 and CDR2: MGHRA, YSYEKL. CDR3 nucleotide sequence: TGCGCCAGCAGCCAAGACGTAGCGGGGGGATACACAGATACGCAGTATTTT. This encodes CASSQDVAGGYTDTQYF.

V usage is TRBV7-9 and J usage is TRBJ2-5, with D possibly matching TRBD2 (6 bases). Between the trimmed V and J ends, which lost 5 bases and 12 bases, there was a span of 19 bases. Germline lookup yields CDR1 SEHNR and CDR2 FQNEAQ (reference sequence). The length of the CDR3 is 13 residues. CDR3 nucleotides: TGTGCCAGCAGCACCAGGGACTGGGGAGCGAAGTACTTC. Translating it yields CASSTRDWGAKYF.

This clonotype was counted between two and nine times. The chain links TRBV11-2 to TRBJ2-7; unclear D gene. The V end lost 1 base, the J end lost 8 bases, and 12 bases lay between the germline ends. CDR1 and CDR2 (germline): SGHAT, FQNNGV. CDR3 size: 13 residues. CDR3 protein: CASSLAVVGKQYF. The CDR3 bases are TGTGCCAGCAGCTTAGCGGTCGTCGGCAAGCAGTACTTC.

This clonotype was seen a handful of times. J is TRBJ1-5 and V is TRBV4-1; D not resolved. CDR1 MGHRA and CDR2 YSYEKL come from the germline V gene. V was shortened by 2 bases and J by 0 bases, with 2 bases between the two germline ends. This CDR3 has 13 amino acids. Here the CDR3 reads CASSQRSNQPQHF. The CDR3 coding sequence is TGCGCCAGCAGCCAACGTAGCAATCAGCCCCAGCATTTT.

This clonotype was counted only a few times. This sequence joins TRBV5-6 and TRBJ2-3; the match to TRBD2 covers 9 bases. After removal of 2 bases from V and 6 bases from J, the junction contained 10 bases not matched to a gene. The germline CDR1 and CDR2 sequences are SGHDT and YYEEEE. The CDR3 consists of 16 residues. CDR3 DNA sequence: TGTGCCAGCAGCTTCTTAGCGGGGGACAGCTCGGATACGCAGTATTTT. Protein sequence: CASSFLAGDSSDTQYF.

This clonotype was observed once. The CDR3 bases are TGCAGTGCTAGGTGGGGCGGGGTAGTCACTGAAGCTTTCTTT. It is translated as CSARWGGVVTEAFF. This chain uses TRBV20-1 with TRBJ1-1; tentatively, D is TRBD1 (5 bases). There are 14 residues in the CDR3. Deletions cut 3 bases from V and 4 bases from J, with 15 bases between. CDR1 is DFQATT and CDR2 is SNEGSKA in the germline V gene (reference sequence).

J is TRBJ2-7 and V is TRBV5-1; D tentatively fits TRBD1 or TRBD2 (6 bases each). This CDR3 comprises 13 residues. Trimming removed 4 bases at V and 6 bases at J, with 14 bases between. The germline CDR1 and CDR2 sequences are SGHRS and YFSETQ. DNA of the CDR3: TGCGCCAGCAGCCACCGGGGGCCTGGCGAGCAGTACTTC. Its translation: CASSHRGPGEQYF.

The V call is TRBV20-1, the J call TRBJ1-2; TRBD1 aligns across 7 bases. Germline V lookup: CDR1 DFQATT, CDR2 SNEGSKA (reference sequence). The CDR3 length is 12 residues. The junction had 4 bases not matched to a gene; V was cut back by 4 bases and J by 5 bases. The CDR3 loop is CSATDRVYGYTF. DNA for the CDR3: TGCAGTGCTACCGACAGGGTTTATGGCTACACCTTC.

This clonotype was detected only a few times. This chain connects TRBV4-1 to TRBJ2-7; 11 nucleotides line up with TRBD1. The CDR3 is made up of 15 amino acids. The V segment lost 5 bases and the J segment 4 bases; nucleotides outside the gene matches: 7. The germline gives CDR1 MGHRA, CDR2 YSYEKL. In nucleotides, the CDR3 is TGCGCCAGCAGCTACCGGACAGGGGGCGGATACGAGCAGTACGTC. Amino acids: CASSYRTGGGYEQYV.

This chain uses TRBV4-1 with TRBJ2-7; the D is unclear. Germline V gene lookup returns CDR1 MGHRA and CDR2 YSYEKL. V was pared by 1 base and J by 6 bases, with 13 bases between. The CDR3 spans 14 residues. In DNA, the CDR3 is TGCGCCAGCAGCCAAGGGGTAGGGCGGTCCGAGCAGTACTTC. Encoded protein: CASSQGVGRSEQYF.

This clonotype was counted a few times. V and J are TRBV5-1 and TRBJ2-6, with 11 bases aligning to TRBD1. This CDR3 is 17 amino acids long. In germline, CDR1 is SGHRS, CDR2 YFSETQ. V dropped 4 bases and J dropped 0; count of bases not matched to a gene: 3. The CDR3 here is CASSGGQGGSGANVLTF. DNA of the CDR3: TGCGCCAGCAGCGGGGGACAGGGGGGCTCTGGGGCCAACGTCCTGACTTTC.

This clonotype came up a few times. This sequence joins TRBV4-1 and TRBJ2-2; no firm D call. V was pared by 1 base and J by 4 bases, with 13 bases between. This CDR3 region has 16 residues. Germline lookup yields CDR1 MGHRA and CDR2 YSYEKL. CDR3 amino acids: CASSQVAGGTTGELFF. DNA for the CDR3: TGCGCCAGCAGCCAAGTGGCAGGCGGTACCACCGGGGAGCTGTTTTTT.

Only one count was recorded for this clonotype. The chain is built from TRBV4-2 and TRBJ1-1; 8 nucleotides match TRBD1. The germline gives CDR1 LGHNA, CDR2 YNFKEQ. The CDR3 consists of 17 residues. V shed 1 base, J shed 4 bases, and the junction held 11 bases outside the gene matches. This chain's CDR3 is CASSQATGGAWITEAFF. CDR3 nucleotides: TGTGCCAGCAGCCAAGCTACAGGGGGGGCGTGGATCACTGAAGCTTTCTTT.

The chain uses TRBV6-2 or TRBV6-3 and TRBJ2-2; TRBD2 might be the D (6 bases). The ends were cut back, 2 bases at V and 5 bases at J, with 15 bases in the middle. Per the germline V gene, CDR1 is MNHEY and CDR2 is SVGEGT. The length of the CDR3 is 16 residues. CDR3 protein: CASSYGGLPETGELFF. CDR3 nucleotide sequence: TGTGCCAGCAGTTACGGAGGACTACCCGAGACCGGGGAGCTGTTTTTT.

The chain recombines TRBV6-6 with TRBJ2-2; D not certain. The V and J ends lost 2 bases and 4 bases respectively, with 26 bases between them. CDR1 is MNHNY and CDR2 is SVGAGI in the germline V gene (reference sequence). This CDR3 spans 20 amino acids. The CDR3 reads CASSYRLEDGPTAVTGELFF. CDR3 DNA sequence: TGTGCCAGCAGTTACCGCCTAGAGGACGGCCCCACGGCAGTCACCGGGGAGCTGTTTTTT.

This clonotype has a handful of counts. The chain joins TRBV4-3 to TRBJ2-5; 7 bases are a match to TRBD1. V shed 4 bases and J 4 bases; nucleotides not matched to a gene: 6. The CDR3 runs 14 residues. Germline loops: CDR1 LGHNA, CDR2 YSLEER. The CDR3 DNA reads as TGCGCCAGCAGCCGGCAGGGGGTTGGAGAGACCCAGTACTTC. Its protein product is CASSRQGVGETQYF.

This clonotype was observed a handful of times. The CDR3 sequence: CASRGLRHTGELFF. In DNA form, the CDR3 reads TGTGCCAGCAGGGGATTAAGACACACCGGGGAGCTGTTTTTT. The J gene is TRBJ2-2, the V gene TRBV7-2; no clear D. Trimming pared 6 bases from V and 3 bases from J, leaving 11 bases between. Per germline, CDR1 SGHTA and CDR2 FQGNSA. The CDR3 spans 14 residues. Supplemented by reference TRBV7-2 and TRBJ2-2, the full variable domain reads GAGVSQSPSNKVTEKGKDVELRCDPISGHTALYWYRQSLGQGLEFLIYFQGNSAPDKSGLPSDRFSAERTGGSVSTLTIQRTQQEDSAVYLCASRGLRHTGELFFGEGSRLTVL.

This clonotype was observed a handful of times. The gene calls are TRBV5-1 and TRBJ1-1; 7 bases match TRBD1. The V segment lost 4 bases and the J segment 4 bases; nucleotides outside the gene matches: 7. CDR3 length: 14 amino acids. Germline CDR1 SGHRS, CDR2 YFSETQ. The CDR3 loop is CASSPYRGGTEAFF. Here the CDR3 DNA reads TGCGCCAGCAGCCCATACAGGGGTGGCACTGAAGCTTTCTTT.

V is TRBV6-2 or TRBV6-3 and J is TRBJ2-5; 8 bases agree with TRBD2. This CDR3 is built from 13 residues. The V and J ends lost 2 bases and 5 bases, in that order; junction bases with no gene match: 1. Germline V gives CDR1 MNHEY, CDR2 SVGEGT. CDR3 nucleotides: TGTGCCAGCAGTTACGCTAGCGGGGAGACCCAGTACTTC. Translated, it gives CASSYASGETQYF.

The rearrangement links TRBV7-6 to TRBJ1-1; D may be TRBD1 (5 bases). V shed 2 bases and J shed 4 bases, with 8 bases lying between them. The CDR3 consists of 13 residues. The V gene's germline CDR1 is SGHVS and CDR2 FNYEAQ. In nucleotides, the CDR3 is TGTGCCAGCAGCTTATACGGGGGCACTGAAGCTTTCTTT. Residues: CASSLYGGTEAFF. The full variable domain, its missing parts supplied by reference TRBV7-6 and TRBJ1-1, is GAGVSQSPRYKVTKRGQDVALRCDPISGHVSLYWYRQALGQGPEFLTYFNYEAQQDKSGLPNDRFSAERPEGSISTLTIQRTEQRDSAMYRCASSLYGGTEAFFGQGTRLTVV.

Concerning this clonotype itself: At one boundary the junction diverges from the germline segment, which might be a read error. CDR3 residues: CASSPPRTDQETQYF. CDR3 DNA: TGTGCCAGCTCACCACCGCGAACGGACCAGGAGACCCAGTACTTC. This chain connects TRBV18 to TRBJ2-5; D is unresolved. Germline assignment: CDR1 KGHSH and CDR2 LQKENI. The CDR3 runs to 15 residues.

This clonotype came up a few times. The rearrangement links TRBV24-1 to TRBJ2-2, with TRBD2 matching over 11 bases. The CDR3 runs 16 residues. The germline V gene has CDR1 KGHDR and CDR2 SFDVKD. Unmatched junction bases numbered 3, after V lost 3 bases and J lost 4 bases. CDR3 bases: TGTGCCACCAGTGATGGGACTAGCGGCTTCACCGGGGAGCTGTTTTTT. It is translated as CATSDGTSGFTGELFF.

This clonotype was counted many times. The chain joins TRBV6-5 to TRBJ2-5, with D possibly matching TRBD2 (5 bases). The CDR3 spans 14 residues. Trimming removed 8 bases from V and 0 bases from J, with 13 bases in between. From germline, CDR1 is MNHEY and CDR2 SVGAGI. CDR3 loop: CASQTAEYQETQYF. In DNA form, the CDR3 reads TGTGCCAGCCAAACAGCGGAGTACCAAGAGACCCAGTACTTC.

The chain joins TRBV29-1 to TRBJ2-2; TRBD2 might be the D (6 bases). V was shortened by 2 bases and J by 6 bases, with 10 bases between the two germline ends. The CDR3 runs to 13 residues. The germline V gene encodes CDR1 SQVTM and CDR2 ANQGSEA. The CDR3 DNA follows: TGCAGCGTTGAAAGGAGGGCGGCCGGGGAGCTGTTTTTT. Its protein is CSVERRAAGELFF.

This clonotype was detected only a few times. The chain joins TRBV2 to TRBJ1-6; D is ambiguous. Looked up from germline, CDR1 is SNHLY and CDR2 is FYNNEI. V was shortened by 1 base and J by 12 bases, with 7 bases between the two germline ends. The CDR3 totals 12 residues. Here the CDR3 reads CASSEEVGPLHF. Written as DNA, the CDR3 is TGTGCCAGCAGTGAAGAAGTAGGACCCCTCCACTTT.

In this sample, this clonotype turned up many times. V and J are TRBV5-1 and TRBJ2-7; possibly TRBD2 for D (5 bases). The CDR3 length is 13 residues. Germline lookup yields CDR1 SGHRS and CDR2 YFSETQ. With 1 base removed from V and 2 bases from J, the gap between germline ends came to 7 bases. The CDR3 protein is CASSLTSTYEQYF. The DNA of the CDR3 is TGCGCCAGCAGCTTGACTAGTACCTACGAGCAGTACTTC.

This clonotype turned up a few times. The rearrangement uses TRBV7-6 and TRBJ2-7, with 7 nucleotides matching TRBD2. CDR3 length: 15 residues. The V gene end was trimmed by 4 bases and the J gene end by 1 base; junction bases not matched to a gene: 7. Germline V gives CDR1 SGHVS, CDR2 FNYEAQ. The DNA of the CDR3 is TGTGCCAGCAGCTCGCAGCGGGGCAGATCCTACGAGCAGTACGTC. It translates to CASSSQRGRSYEQYV.